Following are 27 T cell receptor beta chains from one sample sequenced in a study of blood T cell repertoires in COVID-19. Assay: immunoSEQ multiplex PCR; the TCRdb copy retains only in-frame clones and omits some. This sample has about 220,000 clones; around nine tenths occur once, and the top ten carry under 0.9%. The sequencing input was peripheral blood. Source of these receptors: a man aged 40-55 years with acute or convalescent COVID-19.

The chain joins TRBV7-9 to TRBJ1-6; the match to TRBD1 covers 9 bases. The CDR3 loop spans 14 amino acids. V lost 2 bases to trimming and J lost 10 bases; unmatched junction nucleotides: 3. Germline values: CDR1 SEHNR, CDR2 FQNEAQ (reference sequence). CDR3 in DNA: TGTGCCAGCAGCTTACACGGACAGGGGTCACCCCTCCACTTT. Protein product: CASSLHGQGSPLHF.

This chain connects TRBV7-8 to TRBJ1-1; D is undetermined. V lost 0 bases, J lost 1 base, and 12 bases lay in between. This CDR3 spans 16 amino acids. Looked up from germline, CDR1 is SGHVS and CDR2 is FQNEAQ. CDR3 region: CASSLASPTPNTEAFF. The CDR3, as DNA: TGTGCCAGCAGCTTAGCGTCGCCCACTCCGAACACTGAAGCTTTCTTT.

This clone was seen more than once but under ten times. This sample includes further DNA sequences coding for the same CDR3. The V call is TRBV5-1, the J call TRBJ1-5, with D perhaps matching TRBD1 (5 bases). The germline V and J ends were trimmed by 4 bases and 4 bases, with 9 bases remaining between them. The CDR3 covers 13 residues. Germline CDR1 and CDR2: SGHRS and YFSETQ. The CDR3, as DNA: TGCGCCAGCAGCCCAGACAGTAATCAGCCCCAGCATTTT. Translation gives CASSPDSNQPQHF. The variable domain in full, with the rest retrieved from reference TRBV5-1 and TRBJ1-5, is KAGVTQTPRYLIKTRGQQVTLSCSPISGHRSVSWYQQTPGQGLQFLFEYFSETQRNKGNFPGRFSGRQFSNSRSEMNVSTLELGDSALYLCASSPDSNQPQHFGDGTRLSIL.

This chain connects TRBV25-1 to TRBJ2-3; D is possibly TRBD2 (7 bases). The CDR3 totals 17 residues. V was cut by 1 base and J by 5 bases, with 19 bases left in between. CDR1 and CDR2 from the germline V gene are MGHDK and SYGVNS. The CDR3, as DNA: TGTGCCAGCAGTGAATTCATGGGGGCGGGGGAACAAGATACGCAGTATTTT. It encodes CASSEFMGAGEQDTQYF.

The V call is TRBV27, the J call TRBJ1-1, with 7 positions matching TRBD1. The CDR3 length is 14 residues. The J segment lost 5 bases and the V segment lost 5 bases, leaving 8 bases of the junction unmatched. From germline, CDR1 is MNHEY and CDR2 SMNVEV (reference sequence). CDR3 sequence (DNA): TGTGCCAGCAGTCCTAGACAGGGTTGGACTGAAGCTTTCTTT. This translates into CASSPRQGWTEAFF.

The chain couples TRBV7-9 to TRBJ1-3; maybe TRBD1 (6 bases). The length of the CDR3 is 17 residues. V was clipped by 3 bases and J by 0 bases, with 15 bases between them. Germline V gene data show CDR1 as SEHNR and CDR2 as FQNEAQ (reference sequence). The CDR3 sequence is CASSFMAGAVSGNTIYF. The CDR3 DNA reads TGTGCCAGCAGCTTTATGGCAGGGGCCGTCTCTGGAAACACCATATATTTT.

The chain has TRBV4-3 and TRBJ1-2; perhaps TRBD1 as D (6 bases). CDR1 and CDR2 (germline): LGHNA, YSLEER. CDR3 length equals 15 residues. Deletions cut 0 bases from V and 2 bases from J, with 10 bases between. The CDR3 sequence is CASSQETGQNYGYTF. CDR3 sequence (DNA): TGCGCCAGCAGCCAAGAAACAGGACAGAACTATGGCTACACCTTC.

The rearrangement links TRBV5-6 to TRBJ2-5, with D perhaps matching TRBD1 (6 bases). Germline V gives CDR1 SGHDT, CDR2 YYEEEE. Between the trimmed V and J ends, which lost 3 bases and 2 bases, there was a span of 14 bases. This CDR3 spans 15 amino acids. This CDR3 is CASSYRDIRQETQYF. CDR3 coding DNA: TGTGCCAGCAGCTATAGGGACATACGACAAGAGACCCAGTACTTC.

This clone was counted a single time. The J gene is TRBJ1-1, the V gene TRBV30, with a tentative D call TRBD1 (5 bases). V lost 7 bases and J 7 bases, leaving 16 bases between the germline ends. CDR3 length: 12 amino acids. The germline CDR1 and CDR2 sequences are GTSNPN and SVGIG (reference sequence). For the CDR3, the DNA is TGTGCCTATTCGCGCCAGGGTAATGAAGCTTTCTTT. This sequence encodes CAYSRQGNEAFF.

The sample holds one count of this clone. V is TRBV5-1 and J is TRBJ2-7; 12 bases fit TRBD1. This CDR3 has 16 residues. Trimming cost V 4 bases and J 3 bases; bases outside gene matches: 8. Germline CDR1 and CDR2: SGHRS and YFSETQ. In DNA, the CDR3 is TGCGCCAGCAGCCCCCTGGGGACAGGGGGCAACTACGAGCAGTACTTC. This gives the protein CASSPLGTGGNYEQYF.

CDR3 residues: CASSNQWRTGELFF. CDR3 in DNA: TGTGCCAGCTCTAACCAGTGGAGGACCGGGGAGCTGTTTTTT. V and J are TRBV18 and TRBJ2-2; TRBD2 might be the D (5 bases). This CDR3 comprises 14 residues. CDR1 and CDR2 from the germline V gene are KGHSH and LQKENI. V was clipped by 6 bases and J by 5 bases, with 13 bases between them.

The rearrangement uses TRBV3-1 (or the pseudogene TRBV3-2) and TRBJ1-2; 9 bases map to TRBD1. Germline V gene lookup returns CDR1 LGHDT and CDR2 YNNKEL (reference sequence). Germline trimming cut 0 bases from V and 0 bases from J; bases unmatched to any gene: 11. The CDR3 is 19 amino acids. Here the CDR3 reads CASSQDRLTGGRSNYGYTF. DNA of the CDR3: TGTGCCAGCAGCCAAGATCGGTTAACAGGGGGCCGTTCTAACTATGGCTACACCTTC.

The chain uses TRBV30 and TRBJ2-5; 9 bases match TRBD2. CDR1 GTSNPN and CDR2 SVGIG come from the germline V gene (reference sequence). The CDR3 loop spans 14 amino acids. The V and J ends lost 2 bases and 4 bases, in that order; junction bases with no gene match: 5. This CDR3 is CAWSTGLARETQYF. The CDR3 DNA reads TGTGCCTGGAGTACGGGACTAGCAAGAGAGACCCAGTACTTC.

For this clone: Other DNA variants within this sample encode the same CDR3. The V call is TRBV7-9, the J call TRBJ1-1, with D maybe TRBD1 (5 bases). Germline values: CDR1 SEHNR, CDR2 FQNEAQ (reference sequence). Trimming stripped 1 base from V and 6 bases from J, with 6 bases between. The CDR3 totals 12 residues. The CDR3 here is CASSLGGAEAFF. The CDR3 bases are TGTGCCAGCAGCTTAGGGGGGGCTGAAGCTTTCTTT.

The gene calls are TRBV6-5 and TRBJ2-1; TRBD1 agrees at 10 bases. The CDR3 consists of 15 residues. With V trimmed by 5 bases and J by 7 bases, 8 bases remained unmatched. Germline V CDR1 and CDR2: MNHEY, SVGAGI. The CDR3 sequence: CASSPDRGRGNEQFF. DNA of the CDR3: TGTGCCAGCAGTCCCGACAGGGGGCGAGGGAATGAGCAGTTCTTC.

The V call is TRBV6-2 or TRBV6-3, the J call TRBJ2-1; a possible D gene is TRBD2 (6 bases). The CDR3 is made up of 16 amino acids. CDR1 and CDR2 from the germline V gene are MNHEY and SVGEGT. V lost 4 bases, J lost 8 bases, and 21 bases lay in between. CDR3 coding DNA: TGTGCCAGCAGTTCCCTCCGGGACTCCACGTTGGATGAGCAGTTCTTC. Its protein product is CASSSLRDSTLDEQFF.

CDR3 sequence (DNA): TGCAGCGTTGCGGGGACAGGGGGTTCCGAGCAGTACTTC. Residues: CSVAGTGGSEQYF. This chain joins TRBV29-1 and TRBJ2-7, with 11 bases that match TRBD1. The V and J ends lost 4 bases and 6 bases, in that order; junction bases with no gene match: 5. CDR3 length: 13 residues. The germline CDR1 and CDR2 sequences are SQVTM and ANQGSEA.

In this sample, this clone turned up many times. This chain joins TRBV7-3 and TRBJ2-3; tentative D call: TRBD1 (6 bases). From germline, CDR1 is SGHTA and CDR2 FQGTGA. V lost 2 bases and J lost 5, with 14 bases in between. This CDR3 has 15 amino acids. CDR3 nucleotide sequence: TGTGCCAGCAGCTTAGGGGACAAAAAGGGAGATACGCAGTATTTT. This codes for CASSLGDKKGDTQYF.

The chain has TRBV6-6 and TRBJ1-6; 9 bases are shared with TRBD1. The V and J ends lost 5 bases and 10 bases, in that order; junction bases with no gene match: 9. Looked up from germline, CDR1 is MNHNY and CDR2 is SVGAGI (reference sequence). The CDR3 covers 15 residues. The CDR3 region is CASSPSGTGWSPLHF. CDR3 bases: TGTGCCAGCAGTCCATCCGGGACAGGGTGGTCACCCCTCCACTTT.

The chain has TRBV7-3 and TRBJ2-3; 8 bases match TRBD2. This CDR3 comprises 13 residues. V was clipped by 5 bases and J by 4 bases; unmatched bases: 2. Germline V gives CDR1 SGHTA, CDR2 FQGTGA. The chain's CDR3 is CASSPTSADTQYF. DNA of the CDR3: TGTGCCAGCAGCCCGACTAGCGCAGATACGCAGTATTTT.

This chain joins TRBV13 and TRBJ2-2, with TRBD1 identical over 12 bases. Germline values: CDR1 PRHDT, CDR2 FYEKMQ (reference sequence). Trimming cost V 5 bases and J 8 bases; bases outside gene matches: 9. The CDR3 runs 16 residues. CDR3: CASSPEGTGGEGELFF. The CDR3 nucleotides read TGTGCCAGCAGCCCCGAAGGGACAGGGGGCGAGGGGGAGCTGTTTTTT.

The chain uses TRBV6-5 and TRBJ2-3; perhaps TRBD2 as D (6 bases). This CDR3 is 15 amino acids long. Germline CDR1 MNHEY, CDR2 SVGAGI. V was trimmed by 4 bases and J by 4 bases, leaving 15 bases between them. The CDR3 reads CASSSFGGDSDTQYF. The CDR3 DNA reads TGTGCCAGCAGTTCTTTCGGGGGAGATTCAGATACGCAGTATTTT.

The chain employs TRBV6-6 and TRBJ2-7; D perhaps matches TRBD1 (5 bases). Germline V gene lookup returns CDR1 MNHNY and CDR2 SVGAGI (reference sequence). The CDR3 sequence is 13 residues long. Trimming stripped 5 bases from V and 7 bases from J, with 15 bases between. The CDR3 spells CASSPMSGYEQYF. The CDR3 nucleotides read TGTGCCAGCAGTCCAATGTCAGGGTATGAGCAGTACTTC.

The chain's CDR3 is CASSLQLAAFF. The CDR3 DNA sequence: TGTGCCAGCAGTTTACAATTGGCAGCTTTCTTT. V is TRBV28 and J is TRBJ1-1; D is undetermined. The CDR3 extends over 11 amino acids. Deletions cut 2 bases from V and 10 bases from J, with 8 bases between. Looked up from germline, CDR1 is MDHEN and CDR2 is SYDVKM. The whole variable domain, remainder taken from reference TRBV28 and TRBJ1-1, is DVKVTQSSRYLVKRTGEKVFLECVQDMDHENMFWYRQDPGLGLRLIYFSYDVKMKEKGDIPEGYSVSREKKERFSLILESASTNQTSMYLCASSLQLAAFFGQGTRLTVV.

This clone was seen only a few times. The rearrangement joins TRBV29-1 to TRBJ2-1; TRBD1 might be the D (6 bases). This CDR3 comprises 14 residues. V shed 4 bases and J shed 3 bases, with 13 bases lying between them. The germline V gene has CDR1 SQVTM and CDR2 ANQGSEA. The CDR3: CSVAGKGDYNEQFF. In DNA form, the CDR3 reads TGCAGCGTTGCTGGGAAGGGGGACTACAATGAGCAGTTCTTC.

This sequence joins TRBV7-9 and TRBJ2-2, with 7 bases fitting TRBD1. The V and J ends lost 6 bases and 4 bases, in that order; junction bases with no gene match: 5. The CDR3 consists of 14 residues. The germline V gene encodes CDR1 SEHNR and CDR2 FQNEAQ (reference sequence). CDR3 residues: CASRPGTATGELFF. The CDR3 bases are TGTGCCAGCAGACCCGGGACAGCCACCGGGGAGCTGTTTTTT.

The chain uses TRBV5-1 and TRBJ1-1; 9 bases line up with TRBD1. Germline CDR1 SGHRS, CDR2 YFSETQ. V lost 4 bases to trimming and J lost 4 bases; unmatched junction nucleotides: 11. This CDR3 contains 16 residues. As DNA, the CDR3 is TGCGCCAGCAGCAGTTACCGTGGGGGACAGGGCACTGAAGCTTTCTTT. This gives the protein CASSSYRGGQGTEAFF.